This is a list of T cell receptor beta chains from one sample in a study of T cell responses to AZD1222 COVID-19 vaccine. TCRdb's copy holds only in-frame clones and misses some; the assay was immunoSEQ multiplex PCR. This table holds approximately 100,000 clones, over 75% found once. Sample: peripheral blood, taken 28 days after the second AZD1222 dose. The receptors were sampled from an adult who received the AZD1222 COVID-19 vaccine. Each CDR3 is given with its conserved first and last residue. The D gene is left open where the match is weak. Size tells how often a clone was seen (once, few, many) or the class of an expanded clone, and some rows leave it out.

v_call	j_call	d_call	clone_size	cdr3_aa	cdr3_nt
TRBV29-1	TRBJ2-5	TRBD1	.	CSARDRARVETQYF	TGCAGCGCCCGGGACAGGGCCCGGGTAGAGACCCAGTACTTC
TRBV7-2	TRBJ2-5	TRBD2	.	CASSPLAGPGTQYF	TGTGCCAGCAGCCCCTTAGCGGGTCCGGGGACCCAGTACTTC
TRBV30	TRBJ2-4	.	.	CAWSRTAALAKNIQYF	TGTGCCTGGAGTAGGACTGCCGCCCTAGCCAAAAACATTCAGTACTTC
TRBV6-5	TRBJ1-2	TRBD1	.	CASRGQGGRDGYTF	TGTGCCAGCCGGGGACAGGGAGGTCGAGATGGCTACACCTTC
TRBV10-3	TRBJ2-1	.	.	CATRDTSSYNEQFF	TGTGCCACCCGGGACACCAGCTCCTACAATGAGCAGTTCTTC
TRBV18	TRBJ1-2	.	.	CASSPLGPSTDYGYTF	TGTGCCAGCTCACCACTCGGACCGTCTACCGACTATGGCTACACCTTC
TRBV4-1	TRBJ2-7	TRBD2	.	CASSPGLAATYEQYF	TGCGCCAGCAGCCCGGGACTAGCGGCGACCTACGAGCAGTACTTC
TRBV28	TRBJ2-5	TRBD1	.	CASSLGQLGETQYF	TGTGCCAGCAGCCTGGGACAGTTAGGAGAGACCCAGTACTTC
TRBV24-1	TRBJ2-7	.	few	CATDRTDF	TGTGCCACTGACAGGACGGACTTC
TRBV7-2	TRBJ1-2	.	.	CASSSGRRYGYTF	TGTGCCAGCAGTTCGGGACGCCGCTATGGCTACACCTTC
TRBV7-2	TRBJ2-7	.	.	CASRTGTAGEQYF	TGTGCCAGCAGGACAGGGACAGCGGGCGAGCAGTACTTC
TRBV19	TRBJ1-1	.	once	CASRGLRGTEAFF	TGTGCCAGTAGGGGACTCCGGGGCACTGAAGCTTTCTTT
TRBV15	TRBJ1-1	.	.	CATSRERGVFGTEAFF	TGTGCCACCAGCAGAGAGAGGGGGGTTTTCGGCACTGAAGCTTTCTTT
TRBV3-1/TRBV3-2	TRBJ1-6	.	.	CARGDRILCSYNSPLHF	TGTGCCAGAGGAGACAGGATCCTTTGCTCCTATAATTCACCCCTCCACTTT
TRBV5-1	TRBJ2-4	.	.	CASSLQDPEGIQYF	TGCGCCAGCAGCTTACAGGACCCTGAAGGCATTCAGTACTTC
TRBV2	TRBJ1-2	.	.	CASSPRGDLGYTF	TGTGCCAGCAGCCCCCGGGGGGATCTTGGCTACACCTTC
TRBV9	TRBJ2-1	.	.	CASRPGVSYNEQFF	TGTGCCAGCAGACCGGGGGTCTCGTACAATGAGCAGTTCTTC
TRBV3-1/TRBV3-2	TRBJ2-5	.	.	CASSQASSQETQYF	TGTGCCAGCAGCCAAGCCAGTAGCCAAGAGACCCAGTACTTC
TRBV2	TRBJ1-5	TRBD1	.	CASRRDVGTGKGQHF	TGTGCCAGCAGACGGGACGTGGGGACAGGGAAAGGCCAGCATTTT
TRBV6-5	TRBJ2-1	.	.	CASSYNGGRENEQFF	TGTGCCAGCAGTTACAATGGGGGACGGGAGAATGAGCAGTTCTTC
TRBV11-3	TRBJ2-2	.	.	CASSARDGRSTGELFF	TGTGCCAGCAGCGCTCGGGACGGTCGATCAACCGGGGAGCTGTTTTTT
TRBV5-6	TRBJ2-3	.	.	CASKVTNTDTQYF	TGTGCCTCCAAGGTGACGAATACAGATACGCAGTATTTT
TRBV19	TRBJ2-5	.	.	CASSIRETQYF	TGTGCCAGTAGTATAAGAGAGACCCAGTACTTC
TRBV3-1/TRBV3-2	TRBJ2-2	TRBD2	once	CASRPLAGTNTGELFF	TGTGCCAGCAGACCCTTAGCGGGGACGAACACCGGGGAGCTGTTTTTT
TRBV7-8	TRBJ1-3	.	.	CASSLAQAGFPSGNTIYF	TGTGCCAGCAGCTTAGCGCAAGCGGGGTTCCCCTCTGGAAACACCATATATTTT
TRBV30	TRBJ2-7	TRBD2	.	CAWSGRMVDEQYF	TGTGCCTGGAGCGGGAGGATGGTGGACGAGCAGTACTTC
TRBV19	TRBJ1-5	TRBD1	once	CASSTRQGHQPQHF	TGTGCCAGTAGTACCAGACAGGGCCATCAGCCCCAGCATTTT
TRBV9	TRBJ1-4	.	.	CASSVDAATNEKLFF	TGTGCCAGCAGCGTAGACGCAGCAACTAATGAAAAACTGTTTTTT
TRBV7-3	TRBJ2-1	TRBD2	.	CASSLRVWEGSSYNEQFF	TGTGCCAGCAGCTTAAGAGTGTGGGAGGGGAGCTCCTACAATGAGCAGTTCTTC
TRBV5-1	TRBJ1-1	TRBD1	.	CASSLVGQGSEAFF	TGCGCCAGCAGCTTGGTCGGACAGGGTAGTGAAGCTTTCTTT
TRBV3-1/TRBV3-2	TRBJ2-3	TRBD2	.	CASSQVLAGGTGTQYF	TGTGCCAGCAGCCAAGTCCTAGCGGGGGGAACCGGTACGCAGTATTTT
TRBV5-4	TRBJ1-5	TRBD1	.	CASSQGQNQPQHF	TGTGCCAGCAGCCAGGGACAGAATCAGCCCCAGCATTTT
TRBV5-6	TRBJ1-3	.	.	CASSLETGRYGNTIYF	TGTGCCAGCAGCTTGGAAACAGGGCGGTACGGAAACACCATATATTTT
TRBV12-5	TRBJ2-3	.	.	CASASGGGGLGDTQYF	TGTGCTAGTGCCTCGGGGGGCGGGGGCTTGGGAGATACGCAGTATTTT
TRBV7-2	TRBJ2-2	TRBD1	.	CASSLVRGPTGELFF	TGTGCCAGCAGCTTAGTCAGGGGGCCCACCGGGGAGCTGTTTTTT
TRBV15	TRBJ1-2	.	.	CATSRDRLLAAYGYTF	TGTGCCACCAGCAGAGATCGGCTTCTGGCGGCCTATGGCTACACCTTC
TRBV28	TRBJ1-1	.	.	CASSTMGSATEAFF	TGTGCCAGCAGTACTATGGGGTCAGCGACTGAAGCTTTCTTT